These 10 T cell receptor beta chains came from one sample sequenced in a study of T cell responses to AZD1222 COVID-19 vaccine. The data were produced by immunoSEQ multiplex PCR, yet TCRdb's version contains in-frame clones alone and is incomplete. The sample holds about 93,000 clones; about 90% are singletons and the top ten take 15% to 20%. The sequencing used peripheral blood, collected on day 0 of AZD1222 vaccination. The receptors originated from an adult in good health.

This rearrangement joins TRBV24-1 to TRBJ2-5, with 13 bases aligning to TRBD2. Germline values: CDR1 KGHDR, CDR2 SFDVKD. V lost 9 bases and J lost 4; bases outside the gene matches: 4. The CDR3 loop spans 14 amino acids. The CDR3 sequence is CATGLAGDTETQYF. CDR3 nucleotides: TGTGCCACCGGACTAGCGGGAGACACAGAGACCCAGTACTTC.

The chain is built from TRBV27 and TRBJ2-4; no reliable D call. This CDR3 contains 16 residues. V was pared by 5 bases and J by 0 bases, with 14 bases between. Germline loops: CDR1 MNHEY, CDR2 SMNVEV (reference sequence). In DNA form, the CDR3 reads TGTGCCAGCAGTCCTGGTCTGACACTAGCCAAAAACATTCAGTACTTC. Protein product: CASSPGLTLAKNIQYF.

This sequence joins TRBV18 and TRBJ1-1; D is undetermined. Trimming left V 5 bases short and J 0 bases short, with 13 bases between. There are 15 residues in the CDR3. Germline-derived CDR1 and CDR2 are KGHSH and LQKENI. This CDR3 reads CASSFSSPMNTEAFF. Written as DNA, the CDR3 is TGTGCCAGCTCATTTTCCAGCCCTATGAACACTGAAGCTTTCTTT.

The chain carries TRBV12-3 or TRBV12-4 and TRBJ2-7, with no clear D. The CDR3 sequence is 13 residues long. Trimming took 1 base from V and 2 from J, leaving 6 bases between them. The CDR3 reads CASSLVAAYEQYF. The CDR3 DNA reads as TGTGCCAGCAGTTTAGTGGCAGCCTACGAGCAGTACTTC.

Points on this clone: The junction departs from the called germline gene at one end, perhaps through a read error. The rearrangement links TRBV27 to TRBJ2-1; 7 bases map to TRBD1. Germline CDR1 is MNHEY and CDR2 is SMNVEV (reference sequence). The CDR3 has 15 amino acids. The CDR3 region is CANSPGQWKINEQFF. DNA of the CDR3: TGTGCCAACAGTCCGGGACAGTGGAAGATAAATGAGCAGTTCTTC.

The J gene is TRBJ1-3, the V gene TRBV1; TRBD1 was called by the table and not checked on the DNA. TRBV1 is a pseudogene. The CDR3 covers 15 residues. The CDR3 is CTSSSNRVSGNTIYF. CDR3 coding DNA: TGCACCAGCAGCTCGAACAGAGTCTCTGGAAACACCATATATTTT.

V and J are TRBV14 and TRBJ2-3, with D hard to call. V was clipped by 2 bases and J by 2 bases, with 11 bases between them. CDR1 is SGHDN, CDR2 FVKESK, per germline. CDR3 length: 15 amino acids. The CDR3 region has the DNA TGTGCCAGCAGCCAACACGGGTTGAACACAGATACGCAGTATTTT. Protein product: CASSQHGLNTDTQYF.

The rearrangement uses TRBV11-2 and TRBJ2-5; 7 bases line up with TRBD2. With 5 bases clipped from V and 5 bases from J, the junction kept 14 bases outside the gene matches. CDR1 is SGHAT, CDR2 FQNNGV, per germline. This CDR3 is built from 16 residues. The CDR3 reads CASSPGAARGVETQYF. In DNA form, the CDR3 reads TGTGCCAGCAGCCCCGGGGCGGCCCGGGGGGTGGAGACCCAGTACTTC.

This clone was seen only once. V is TRBV5-1 and J is TRBJ2-2; D not certain. The V end lost 0 bases, the J end lost 6 bases, and 6 bases lay between the germline ends. The germline V gene encodes CDR1 SGHRS and CDR2 YFSETQ. CDR3 size: 13 residues. CDR3 sequence (DNA): TGCGCCAGCAGCTTGGGGGGTGCCGGGGAGCTGTTTTTT. Translating gives CASSLGGAGELFF.

The CDR3 DNA is TGTGCCACCAGCAGAGATAAAGCAGGGATCACCGGGGAGCTGTTTTTT. This encodes CATSRDKAGITGELFF. The chain carries TRBV15 and TRBJ2-2; TRBD1 might be the D (5 bases). V was trimmed by 0 bases and J by 4 bases, leaving 12 bases between them. This CDR3 has 16 residues. CDR1 is LNHNV, CDR2 YYDKDF, per germline (reference sequence).